The 22 T cell receptor beta chains below all came from one sample that was sequenced in a study of blood T cell repertoires in COVID-19. Assay used: immunoSEQ multiplex PCR; TCRdb lists only in-frame clones, some missing. The sample consists of 110,000 to 150,000 clones, 79% of them appearing once. The sample taken for sequencing was peripheral blood. The receptors come from a middle-aged man with active or convalescent COVID-19.

This clone was picked up a small number of times. This chain uses TRBV29-1 with TRBJ2-1; TRBD2 aligns across 10 bases. Per the germline V gene, CDR1 is SQVTM and CDR2 is ANQGSEA. This CDR3 contains 14 residues. The V gene end was trimmed by 3 bases and the J gene end by 4 bases; junction bases not matched to a gene: 3. This chain's CDR3 is CSVDQREGYNEQFF. As DNA, the CDR3 is TGCAGCGTTGACCAGCGGGAGGGGTACAATGAGCAGTTCTTC.

The chain carries TRBV5-1 and TRBJ2-2; D possibly corresponds to TRBD1 (6 bases). CDR3 length equals 15 residues. Germline V CDR1 and CDR2: SGHRS, YFSETQ. V was cut by 1 base and J by 2 bases, with 9 bases left in between. CDR3 in amino acids: CASSLSGQNTGELFF. Here the CDR3 DNA reads TGCGCCAGCAGCTTGTCGGGACAAAACACCGGGGAGCTGTTTTTT. Complete variable domain (other parts from reference TRBV5-1 and TRBJ2-2): KAGVTQTPRYLIKTRGQQVTLSCSPISGHRSVSWYQQTPGQGLQFLFEYFSETQRNKGNFPGRFSGRQFSNSRSEMNVSTLELGDSALYLCASSLSGQNTGELFFGEGSRLTVL.

This clone has only a few counts. This sequence joins TRBV2 and TRBJ1-1; tentative D call: TRBD1 (6 bases). This CDR3 contains 16 residues. Between the trimmed V and J ends, which lost 5 bases and 5 bases, there was a span of 21 bases. Germline V gene lookup returns CDR1 SNHLY and CDR2 FYNNEI. CDR3 sequence: CASSRKGHHRTTEAFF. In nucleotides, the CDR3 is TGTGCCAGCAGTAGAAAGGGACATCATAGGACGACTGAAGCTTTCTTT.

The chain has TRBV20-1 and TRBJ1-1; D is uncertain. Germline CDR1 and CDR2: DFQATT and SNEGSKA (reference sequence). The CDR3 is 13 residues long. V dropped 3 bases and J dropped 0 bases, with 8 bases sitting between them. In DNA form, the CDR3 reads TGCAGTGCTAGTTCCCCTTTGAACACTGAAGCTTTCTTT. Translated, it gives CSASSPLNTEAFF.

The chain carries TRBV6-7 and TRBJ2-1, with 7 bases matching TRBD2. TRBV6-7 is recorded as an ORF, its role being uncertain. This CDR3 comprises 17 residues. V gave up 2 bases and J gave up 0 bases; unmatched junction bases: 7. The CDR3 sequence: CASSYPPRESSYNEQFF. For the CDR3, the DNA is TGTGCCAGCAGTTACCCCCCGCGGGAGAGCTCCTACAATGAGCAGTTCTTC.

V gene TRBV2 combines with J gene TRBJ2-2, with D maybe TRBD2 (6 bases). The CDR3 spans 12 residues. Trimming removed 6 bases at V and 6 bases at J, with 8 bases between. Germline CDR1 SNHLY, CDR2 FYNNEI. CDR3 sequence (DNA): TGTGCCAGCAGACGGAGGGCCGGGGAGCTGTTTTTT. It codes for CASRRRAGELFF.

V usage is TRBV5-1 and J usage is TRBJ2-7; the D gene is possibly TRBD1 (6 bases). This CDR3 has 15 amino acids. V was clipped by 1 base and J by 0 bases, with 11 bases between them. CDR1 SGHRS and CDR2 YFSETQ come from the germline V gene. The CDR3 DNA sequence: TGCGCCAGCAGCTTGAATACAGGGAGCTCCTACGAGCAGTACTTC. Residues: CASSLNTGSSYEQYF.

V and J are TRBV19 and TRBJ2-7, with D perhaps matching TRBD2 (6 bases). Germline V gene sequence: CDR1 LNHDA, CDR2 SQIVND (reference sequence). This CDR3 has 13 amino acids. V lost 4 bases and J lost 2, with 9 bases in between. The DNA for the CDR3 is TGTGCCAGTAGTACGGGGGTGGCCTACGAGCAGTACTTC. It encodes CASSTGVAYEQYF.

Worth noting for this clone: Distinct nucleotide sequences in the sample also encode this CDR3. V gene TRBV6-5 combines with J gene TRBJ1-1; D is possibly TRBD1 (5 bases). CDR1 MNHEY and CDR2 SVGAGI come from the germline V gene. This CDR3 has 13 residues. Trimming removed 6 bases at V and 5 bases at J, with 13 bases between. CDR3 sequence reads: CASRTDGGTEAFF. CDR3 nucleotide sequence: TGTGCCAGCAGAACGGACGGGGGGACTGAAGCTTTCTTT.

The chain links TRBV5-4 to TRBJ2-5; possibly TRBD2 for D (5 bases). The CDR3 totals 15 residues. Germline loops: CDR1 SGHNT, CDR2 YYREEE (reference sequence). The V and J ends lost 4 bases and 2 bases respectively, with 15 bases between them. The CDR3 spells CASSPALGGQETQYF. The CDR3, as DNA: TGTGCCAGCAGCCCTGCACTAGGTGGGCAAGAGACCCAGTACTTC.

This chain links TRBV30 with TRBJ1-5, with D hard to call. The V end was cut by 2 bases, the J end by 4 bases, with 18 bases between. Germline V CDR1 and CDR2: GTSNPN, SVGIG (reference sequence). The CDR3 is 16 amino acids. CDR3 region: CAWSSPITGINQPQHF. The CDR3 DNA sequence: TGTGCCTGGAGTTCACCGATCACCGGGATTAATCAGCCCCAGCATTTT.

This clone has more than one count but fewer than ten. The chain combines TRBV2 with TRBJ1-5; tentatively, D is TRBD1 (5 bases). The V end lost 4 bases, the J end lost 7 bases, and 20 bases lay between the germline ends. The CDR3 is 16 amino acids. Germline V CDR1 and CDR2: SNHLY, FYNNEI. The CDR3 DNA reads as TGTGCCAGCAGTGGCGGAGGGGCAGCGCAGGACCAGCCCCAGCATTTT. Protein: CASSGGGAAQDQPQHF. The variable domain in full, completed from reference TRBV2 and TRBJ1-5, reads EPEVTQTPSHQVTQMGQEVILRCVPISNHLYFYWYRQILGQKVEFLVSFYNNEISEKSEIFDDQFSVERPDGSNFTLKIRSTKLEDSAMYFCASSGGGAAQDQPQHFGDGTRLSIL.

This chain links TRBV27 with TRBJ2-2; 7 bases line up with TRBD1. Germline V CDR1 and CDR2: MNHEY, SMNVEV (reference sequence). The CDR3 is 17 residues long. Trimming at V came to 3 bases and at J to 0 bases, leaving 7 bases not matched to a gene. CDR3 bases: TGTGCCAGCAGTTTCATTTCAGGGGGTCCGAACACCGGGGAGCTGTTTTTT. It yields the protein CASSFISGGPNTGELFF.

The J gene is TRBJ1-2, the V gene TRBV7-3; TRBD1 aligns across 9 bases. This CDR3 contains 15 residues. Germline V gives CDR1 SGHTA, CDR2 FQGTGA. V gave up 4 bases and J gave up 4 bases; unmatched junction bases: 7. CDR3 residues: CASSSHRGQGYGYTF. Written as DNA, the CDR3 is TGTGCCAGCAGCTCCCACAGGGGGCAGGGCTATGGCTACACCTTC.

The rearrangement joins TRBV7-8 to TRBJ2-1; D is ambiguous. Germline loops: CDR1 SGHVS, CDR2 FQNEAQ. The CDR3 is 13 residues long. V was shortened by 1 base and J by 4 bases, with 5 bases between the two germline ends. CDR3 nucleotide sequence: TGTGCCAGCAGCTTAGAACTGTACAATGAGCAGTTCTTC. The encoded protein is CASSLELYNEQFF.

This clone was detected ten times or more. The V and J genes are TRBV5-4 and TRBJ1-6; possibly TRBD1 for D (6 bases). Germline V lookup: CDR1 SGHNT, CDR2 YYREEE (reference sequence). The CDR3 length is 15 residues. The V end was cut by 1 base, the J end by 6 bases, with 11 bases between. The CDR3 is CASSLSRGPNSPLHF. Here the CDR3 DNA reads TGTGCCAGCAGCTTGAGCAGGGGTCCTAATTCACCCCTCCACTTT.

V is TRBV18 and J is TRBJ1-3; unclear D gene. The V gene lost 3 bases and the J gene lost 2 bases, with 17 bases spanning the gap. The CDR3 spans 17 residues. The germline CDR1 and CDR2 sequences are KGHSH and LQKENI. CDR3 amino acids: CASSPEAGSRTGNTIYF. Here the CDR3 DNA reads TGTGCCAGCTCACCTGAAGCGGGATCGAGGACTGGAAACACCATATATTTT.

The J gene is TRBJ2-2, the V gene TRBV9; 10 positions agree with TRBD2. V trimming: 0 bases; J trimming: 6 bases; junction bases outside the gene matches: 17. There are 20 residues in the CDR3. Germline V gene data show CDR1 as SGDLS and CDR2 as YYNGEE. The chain's CDR3 is CASSVGVGTFLAGVAGELFF. Written as DNA, the CDR3 is TGTGCCAGCAGCGTAGGGGTAGGGACCTTCCTAGCGGGAGTGGCCGGGGAGCTGTTTTTT. Full variable domain (remainder filled in from reference TRBV9 and TRBJ2-2): DSGVTQTPKHLITATGQRVTLRCSPRSGDLSVYWYQQSLDQGLQFLIQYYNGEERAKGNILERFSAQQFPDLHSELNLSSLELGDSALYFCASSVGVGTFLAGVAGELFFGEGSRLTVL.

The rearrangement uses TRBV28 and TRBJ1-4; TRBD1 aligns across 7 bases. Germline V lookup: CDR1 MDHEN, CDR2 SYDVKM. With V trimmed by 2 bases and J by 6 bases, 6 bases remained unmatched. The CDR3 is made up of 15 amino acids. The CDR3 here is CASSLVGDSYEKLFF. The CDR3 DNA sequence: TGTGCCAGCAGTTTAGTAGGGGACAGTTATGAAAAACTGTTTTTT.

V is TRBV5-8 and J is TRBJ2-3, with TRBD2 matching over 7 bases. The CDR3 spans 15 residues. In germline, CDR1 is SGHTS, CDR2 YDEGEE. V was pared by 6 bases and J by 2 bases, with 9 bases of the junction left unmatched. This CDR3 is CASKWEGGTTDTQYF. The CDR3, as DNA: TGTGCCAGCAAGTGGGAGGGAGGTACCACAGATACGCAGTATTTT.

The chain links TRBV13 to TRBJ2-7; D may be TRBD2 (5 bases). This CDR3 is 15 amino acids long. V lost 0 bases, J lost 7 bases, and 16 bases lay in between. Germline V gives CDR1 PRHDT, CDR2 FYEKMQ (reference sequence). The CDR3 DNA sequence: TGTGCCAGCAGCTTAGGCCCCGGGGTCCCGGGGGAGCAGTACTTC. Residues: CASSLGPGVPGEQYF.

The chain employs TRBV18 and TRBJ1-5; possible D gene TRBD1, 5 bases. V gave up 0 bases and J gave up 1 base, with 7 bases separating them. The length of the CDR3 is 15 residues. Germline CDR1 is KGHSH and CDR2 is LQKENI. CDR3 bases: TGTGCCAGCTCACCACCGCAGGGAAGCAATCAGCCCCAGCATTTT. Translation: CASSPPQGSNQPQHF.